This TCR beta chain was retrieved from a study of early T cells in non-severe SARS-CoV-2 infection. Across the study: Bulk RNA isolated from unsorted whole blood underwent sequencing; chains were not paired.

Researchers attached unique molecular identifiers to individual cDNA molecules. MiXCR was run by TCRdb on the 5' RACE reads, yielding one entry per CDR3 protein. Among some 71,000 distinct CDR3 sequences listed, more than 8.5% were seen once. The study's findings and limits: Using VDJdb, the matching emphasized anti-spike CD8 responses while missing private and CD4 specificities.

The V and J ends lost 3 bases and 2 bases respectively, with 8 bases between them. This CDR3 has 14 amino acids. Per germline, CDR1 SGHRS and CDR2 YFSETQ. This clonotype has just a few counts. Its specificity is unknown. This rearrangement joins TRBV5-1 to TRBJ2-2; D unresolved. This TCR was recovered from an adult who was a healthcare worker with PCR-confirmed SARS-CoV-2 infection or an uninfected control (not recorded which). The specimen was whole blood, collected at baseline. The CDR3 region has the DNA TGCGCCAGCAGCTCGGCGGCAAACACCGGGGAGCTGTTTTTT. This encodes CASSSAANTGELFF. The full variable domain, completed using reference TRBV5-1 and TRBJ2-2, is KAGVTQTPRYLIKTRGQQVTLSCSPISGHRSVSWYQQTPGQGLQFLFEYFSETQRNKGNFPGRFSGRQFSNSRSEMNVSTLELGDSALYLCASSSAANTGELFFGEGSRLTVL.